Listed below are T cell receptor beta chains from one sample, sequenced in a study of blood T cell repertoires in COVID-19. Sequencing used immunoSEQ multiplex PCR; TCRdb keeps in-frame clones, though not all of them. The sample consists of 170,000 or so clones, around 90% of them appearing once. Sequencing was done on a sample of peripheral blood. The receptor set was obtained from a man aged 35 to 55 with active or convalescent COVID-19. The CDR3 runs from the conserved cysteine through the conserved F or W. D genes are given only for firm matches. Clone size appears in some rows only: once, few, many, or a class for an expanded clone.

j_call	d_call	clone_size	cdr3_length	v_call	cdr3_nt	cdr3_aa
TRBJ2-1	.	.	14	TRBV3-1/TRBV3-2	TGTGCCAGCAGCCAAGATTCGAGCGGGTTCGGGCAGTTCTTC	CASSQDSSGFGQFF
TRBJ2-5	.	.	13	TRBV11-3	TGTGCCAGCAGCTTAGGAGCTAAAGAGACCCAGTACTTC	CASSLGAKETQYF
TRBJ2-5	.	.	15	TRBV28	TGTGCCAGCTCACTCCCCGGACGGGGGAGGGAGACCCAGTACTTC	CASSLPGRGRETQYF
TRBJ1-2	.	.	9	TRBV29-1	TGCAGCGTCCAGGATGGCTACACCTTC	CSVQDGYTF
TRBJ1-4	.	.	14	TRBV29-1	TGCAGCGTTCGCTCGACAGGATCGAATGAAAAACTGTTTTTT	CSVRSTGSNEKLFF
TRBJ1-5	TRBD1	.	15	TRBV4-3	TGCGCCAGCAGCCAAGAGGCAGGGGGTAATCAGCCCCAGCATTTT	CASSQEAGGNQPQHF
TRBJ2-1	TRBD2	once	16	TRBV6-5	TGTGCCAGCAGTTACCCCCCTAGCGGGGCCTACAATGAGCAGTTCTTC	CASSYPPSGAYNEQFF
TRBJ1-6	.	.	15	TRBV4-1	TGCGCCAGCAGCTCCTGGGGGCCCGATAATTCACCCCTCCACTTT	CASSSWGPDNSPLHF
TRBJ1-1	.	.	14	TRBV6-5	TGTGCCAGCAGTTACCCCGGGGTCAACACTGAAGCTTTCTTT	CASSYPGVNTEAFF
TRBJ2-3	TRBD2	.	14	TRBV7-2	TGTGCCAGCAGCTTAGGCGGGGGGGCGGATACGCAGTATTTT	CASSLGGGADTQYF
TRBJ1-6	.	.	13	TRBV7-2	TGTGCCAGCAGCCCATACAGGGATGGACCCCTCCACTTT	CASSPYRDGPLHF
TRBJ2-7	.	few	14	TRBV7-6	TGTGCCAGCAGCGAAAACGGCAGGAGGGGCGAGCAGTACTTC	CASSENGRRGEQYF
TRBJ2-3	TRBD2	.	14	TRBV7-2	TGTGCCAGCAGCCCCGGGACTAGCGTAGATACGCAGTATTTT	CASSPGTSVDTQYF
TRBJ2-4	TRBD1	.	13	TRBV6-5	TGTGCCAGCAGTCGGGACAGGGTAAACATTCAGTACTTC	CASSRDRVNIQYF
TRBJ2-2	TRBD2	.	15	TRBV10-3	TGTGCCATCAGTGGGACTAGCGGAACCACCGGGGAGCTGTTTTTT	CAISGTSGTTGELFF
TRBJ2-3	.	.	17	TRBV5-1	TGCGCCAGCAGCTTGTTGTCTACCAAAGAAAACACAGATACGCAGTATTTT	CASSLLSTKENTDTQYF
TRBJ2-1	.	.	13	TRBV5-6	TGTGCCAGCGGCCCTGCAGGGTACAATGAGCAGTTCTTC	CASGPAGYNEQFF
TRBJ2-3	.	once	11	TRBV10-3	TGTGCCACCCTCCTCGCAGATACGCAGTATTTT	CATLLADTQYF
TRBJ2-1	.	.	16	TRBV3-1/TRBV3-2	TGTGCCAGCAGCCAAAGGGGGTCATTATGGGACAATGAGCAGTTCTTC	CASSQRGSLWDNEQFF
TRBJ2-7	.	.	15	TRBV4-1	TGCGCCAGCAGCCAAGAATTGACAGTTGTCTACGAGCAGTACTTC	CASSQELTVVYEQYF
TRBJ1-1	.	.	13	TRBV28	TGTGCCAGCAGCCGACAAATGAACACTGAAGCTTTCTTT	CASSRQMNTEAFF
TRBJ2-7	TRBD1	.	16	TRBV4-2	TGTGCCAGCAGCCATGAACCGGGACAGGCTGGTGCCGAGCAGTACTTC	CASSHEPGQAGAEQYF
TRBJ2-3	TRBD2	.	15	TRBV27	TGTGCCAGCAGGACTTATAATAGCGGGGGGGATACGCAGTATTTT	CASRTYNSGGDTQYF
TRBJ1-1	.	.	15	TRBV6-5	TGTGCCAGCAGTTACTCGACGGGGGAAGGCACTGAAGCTTTCTTT	CASSYSTGEGTEAFF